The TCR beta chain described here comes from a study of identical twins. General observations from the study: Memory repertoires showed no such pattern, whereas abundant cord blood beta clonotypes carried fewer insertions.

This CDR3 has 17 amino acids. Looked up from germline, CDR1 is SGHVS and CDR2 is FQNEAQ. The ends were cut back, 0 bases at V and 4 bases at J, with 16 bases in the middle. Via MiXCR, TCRdb re-called the 5' RACE reads, giving one row per CDR3 protein. The profile covers about 340,000 distinct CDR3 sequences, with 9% to 10% appearing a single time and roughly 8.7% taken by the ten largest. This clonotype was seen a handful of times. Its antigen is currently unknown. Sequenced material: naive T cells sorted from blood. The V gene is TRBV7-8, the J gene TRBJ2-1, with D perhaps matching TRBD2 (7 bases). The receptor was isolated from a woman aged 45-59 years in good health. Here the CDR3 reads CASSLASGTHIYNEQFF. The CDR3 nucleotides are TGTGCCAGCAGCTTAGCGAGCGGGACACACATTTACAATGAGCAGTTCTTC.